This is a list of T cell receptor beta chains from one sample in a study of shared clonotypes between healthy human individuals. Data came from immunoSEQ multiplex PCR; TCRdb stores just in-frame clones and leaves some out. The data contain millions of clones, approximately 95% of them singletons. Input material: naive CD4+ T cells from PBMCs. These receptors all come from a man aged 18 to 30 in good health. Some clones in this sample may be carry-over from other donors' samples. Each CDR3 is given with its conserved first and last residue. Fields, in order: clone size, J gene, D gene, CDR3 length, V gene, CDR3 DNA, CDR3 protein. The D gene is left open where the match is weak. A row's size may be missing; if present it is once, few, many or a size class.

>-|TRBJ2-2|-|15|TRBV4-1
TGCGCCAGCAGCCAAGGGGGGAGTAACACCGGGGAGCTGTTTTTT
CASSQGGSNTGELFF
>-|TRBJ1-2|TRBD1|12|TRBV18
TGTGCCAGCTCTTGGGACAGCTATGGCTACACCTTC
CASSWDSYGYTF
>-|TRBJ2-1|-|14|TRBV7-2
TGTGCCAGCAGCCCCCAGAGGTTAGTCAATGAGCAGTTCTTC
CASSPQRLVNEQFF
>-|TRBJ2-7|-|14|TRBV6-1
TGTGCCAGCAGTGAACAGAATAACCTCTACGAGCAGTACTTC
CASSEQNNLYEQYF
>-|TRBJ1-5|-|15|TRBV28
TGTGCCAGCAGCTATGGACCCCCTGGGAATCAGCCCCAGCATTTT
CASSYGPPGNQPQHF
>-|TRBJ2-1|TRBD2|18|TRBV5-1
TGCGCCAGCAGCCCTTGGGTGGCTAGCGGGAATATGTGGAATGAGCAGTTCTTC
CASSPWVASGNMWNEQFF
>once|TRBJ1-1|-|17|TRBV4-1
TGCGCCAGCAGCCAAGTCCGGGGGCGCTCGCGGAACACTGAAGCTTTCTTT
CASSQVRGRSRNTEAFF
>-|TRBJ1-1|TRBD1|14|TRBV27
TGTGCCAGCAATGTGACAGGGGTGAACACTGAAGCTTTCTTT
CASNVTGVNTEAFF
>-|TRBJ2-1|-|15|TRBV11-2
TGTGCCAGCAGCCCCCATTGGGACCGCCTCAATGAGCAGTTCTTC
CASSPHWDRLNEQFF
>once|TRBJ2-7|-|14|TRBV7-9
TGTGCCAGCAGCTCCGGGACGATCTCCTACGAGCAGTACTTC
CASSSGTISYEQYF
>-|TRBJ2-1|-|16|TRBV6-1
TGTGCCAGCAGTGAACAATGGCTAGTTCCCTACAATGAGCAGTTCTTC
CASSEQWLVPYNEQFF
>-|TRBJ2-3|-|16|TRBV2
TGTGCCAGCAGTCCCCTCCATAGGAATAACGGGCCTACGCAGTATTTT
CASSPLHRNNGPTQYF
>-|TRBJ1-5|-|16|TRBV19
TGTGCCAGTAGTATAAGATCGGGCAGAATCAATCAGCCCCAGCATTTT
CASSIRSGRINQPQHF
>-|TRBJ2-2|TRBD1|14|TRBV27
TGTGCCAGCAGTTTTGACAGGGACCCCGGGGAGCTGTTTTTT
CASSFDRDPGELFF
>-|TRBJ2-5|-|16|TRBV28
TGTGCCAGCAGTCTCAGCTCTTCTTTGACCAGCGGGACCCAGTACTTC
CASSLSSSLTSGTQYF
>-|TRBJ1-4|-|13|TRBV6-1
TGTGCCAGCAGTGACCAGCTCCCTGAAAAACTGTTTTTT
CASSDQLPEKLFF
>-|TRBJ2-3|TRBD2|16|TRBV5-4
TGTGCCAGCAGCCCGAGACTAGCGGGGGGCACAGATACGCAGTATTTT
CASSPRLAGGTDTQYF
>once|TRBJ2-3|-|14|TRBV6-5
TGTGCCAGCAGTTACACCCGGACCCGAGATACGCAGTATTTT
CASSYTRTRDTQYF
>-|TRBJ2-5|TRBD2|15|TRBV7-2
TGTGCCAGCAGCTCCCCCCGCGGGGGGCCGGTGGCCCAGTACTTC
CASSSPRGGPVAQYF
>-|TRBJ1-1|-|14|TRBV6-5
TGTGCCAGCAGCCGACAGCATGTCAACACTGAAGCTTTCTTT
CASSRQHVNTEAFF
>-|TRBJ2-3|TRBD1|16|TRBV9
TGTGCCAGCAGCGATAGGGGGACAGGGTTCACAGATACGCAGTATTTT
CASSDRGTGFTDTQYF
>-|TRBJ2-1|TRBD2|14|TRBV5-1
TGCGCCAGCAGCTCAACTAGCGGAAGCAATGAGCAGTTCTTC
CASSSTSGSNEQFF
>-|TRBJ2-7|TRBD2|14|TRBV28
TGTGCCAGCTCCAACCCGCGGGGAGGGCTCGAGCAGTACTTC
CASSNPRGGLEQYF
>-|TRBJ2-7|-|13|TRBV19
TGTGCCAGTAGTATGAGAAAGGACTATAAGCAGTACTTC
CASSMRKDYKQYF
>-|TRBJ2-7|TRBD1|15|TRBV7-8
TGTGCCAGCAGACTCTCCCGGGACAGGGTCTACGAGCAGTACTTC
CASRLSRDRVYEQYF
>-|TRBJ2-7|-|15|TRBV18
TGTGCCAGCTCACCACCGGCCGGGACGTCCTACGAGCAGTACTTC
CASSPPAGTSYEQYF
>-|TRBJ2-7|-|13|TRBV2
TGTGCCAGCAGGCGGGACATCTCCTACGAGCAGTACTTC
CASRRDISYEQYF
>-|TRBJ2-2|-|14|TRBV7-2
TGTGCCAGCAGCTCCCGGCGGGGCACCGGGGAGCTGTTTTTT
CASSSRRGTGELFF
>-|TRBJ2-7|TRBD2|15|TRBV19
TGTGCCAGTAGCATGAGGGCGGGAGAGACCTACGAGCAGTACTTC
CASSMRAGETYEQYF
>-|TRBJ2-2|-|16|TRBV7-2
TGTGCCAGCAGCTTATGGGGCAACCAGGGCACCGGGGAGCTGTTTTTT
CASSLWGNQGTGELFF
>once|TRBJ2-7|-|11|TRBV2
TGTGCCAGAGATACAGGGACTGAGCAGTACTTC
CARDTGTEQYF
>-|TRBJ1-3|-|13|TRBV4-1
TGCGCCAGCAGCCAAGTCAGGGGAAACACCATATATTTT
CASSQVRGNTIYF
>-|TRBJ2-3|TRBD1|16|TRBV19
TGTGCCAGTAGTATAGATTCAGGACAGGGGGAAGATACGCAGTATTTT
CASSIDSGQGEDTQYF
>-|TRBJ2-5|-|14|TRBV6-1
TGTGCCAGCAGCCCGGGGGCCTGGGTAGAGACCCAGTACTTC
CASSPGAWVETQYF
>-|TRBJ1-1|-|15|TRBV28
TGTGCCAGCAGTGGAGAGGCCCCAGAGGTGCGTGAAGCTTTCTTT
CASSGEAPEVREAFF